The clone carrying this TCR beta chain was recorded once. This sample was included in a study of blood T cell repertoires in COVID-19. The CDR3 length is 15 residues. The germline V gene encodes CDR1 SGHKS and CDR2 YYEKEE (reference sequence). V shed 2 bases and J 4 bases; nucleotides not matched to a gene: 3. Here immunoSEQ multiplex PCR was the method, and the copy in TCRdb shows in-frame clones only, minus some. The sample shows roughly 100,000 clones, roughly 82% of them seen only once. The origin of this receptor is a human donor in a cohort sampled during active COVID-19. The source material was peripheral blood. This sequence joins TRBV5-5 and TRBJ2-3, with 11 bases that match TRBD2. The DNA of the CDR3 is TGTGCCAGCAGCTTTAGCGGGGGGGCCCCAGATACGCAGTATTTT. Translated: CASSFSGGAPDTQYF.